These 4 T cell receptor beta chains share one sample of origin, sequenced in a study of blood T cell repertoires in COVID-19. The assay was immunoSEQ multiplex PCR, and TCRdb's table has in-frame clones only and misses some. The sample yields more than 85,000 clones, about four fifths seen once. Sequenced: peripheral blood. The receptor source for this set is a man older than 75 with acute or convalescent COVID-19.

This clone was counted between two and nine times. The J gene is TRBJ2-1, the V gene TRBV10-1, with D possibly being TRBD1 (6 bases). The V and J ends lost 6 bases and 6 bases respectively, with 12 bases between them. This CDR3 has 13 residues. Germline V gene lookup returns CDR1 WNHNN and CDR2 SYGVQD (reference sequence). CDR3 protein: CASSNRAGNEQFF. The CDR3 nucleotides are TGCGCCAGCAGCAACAGGGCGGGCAATGAGCAGTTCTTC.

The chain is built from TRBV19 and TRBJ2-1; TRBD1 matches 7 bases. Looked up from germline, CDR1 is LNHDA and CDR2 is SQIVND (reference sequence). V lost 8 bases to trimming and J lost 4 bases; unmatched junction nucleotides: 8. The CDR3 runs to 14 residues. The CDR3: CASRTGVRYNEQFF. The CDR3 coding sequence is TGTGCCAGTCGAACAGGGGTCAGATACAATGAGCAGTTCTTC.

This sequence joins TRBV19 and TRBJ1-1, with D hard to call. The CDR3 covers 15 residues. Trimming removed 11 bases at V and 1 base at J, with 20 bases between. Germline V gene lookup returns CDR1 LNHDA and CDR2 SQIVND (reference sequence). CDR3 residues: CASAHGVQKNTEAFF. The DNA for the CDR3 is TGTGCCTCAGCCCACGGGGTTCAGAAGAACACTGAAGCTTTCTTT.

The CDR3 bases are TGTGCCACCAGTGACCCTGCAGGGGAGCAGGGCTATGGCTACACCTTC. This encodes CATSDPAGEQGYGYTF. The chain couples TRBV24-1 to TRBJ1-2, with D perhaps matching TRBD1 (6 bases). There are 16 residues in the CDR3. V lost 4 bases and J 4 bases, leaving 18 bases between the germline ends. CDR1 and CDR2 (germline): KGHDR, SFDVKD.